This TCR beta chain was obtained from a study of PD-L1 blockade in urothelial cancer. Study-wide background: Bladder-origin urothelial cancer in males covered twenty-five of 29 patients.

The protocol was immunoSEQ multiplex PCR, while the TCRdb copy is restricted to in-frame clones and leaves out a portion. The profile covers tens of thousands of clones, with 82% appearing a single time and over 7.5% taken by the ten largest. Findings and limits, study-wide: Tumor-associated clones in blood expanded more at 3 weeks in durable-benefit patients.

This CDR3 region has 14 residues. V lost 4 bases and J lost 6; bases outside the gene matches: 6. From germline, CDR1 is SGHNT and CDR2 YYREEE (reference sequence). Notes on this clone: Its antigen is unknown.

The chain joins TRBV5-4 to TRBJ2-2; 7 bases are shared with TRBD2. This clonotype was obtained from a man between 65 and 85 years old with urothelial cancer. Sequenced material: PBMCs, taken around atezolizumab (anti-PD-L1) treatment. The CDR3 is CASSPGGLAGELFF. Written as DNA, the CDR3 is TGTGCCAGCAGCCCCGGGGGGTTGGCCGGGGAGCTGTTTTTT.